This is a list of T cell receptor beta chains from one sample in a study of blood T cell repertoires in COVID-19. Profiling relied on immunoSEQ multiplex PCR, and the TCRdb table lists in-frame clones only, not all of them. The table lists 170,000 or so clones, 84% of them singletons. The sample taken for sequencing was peripheral blood. Receptors originate from a man between 18 and 35 years old with active or convalescent COVID-19. The conserved cysteine and the conserved F or W are not part of the CDR3 here.

>TRBJ2-1|TRBV6-4
ASSDGLSSYNEQF
>TRBJ1-2|TRBV4-1
ASSHTQVGAYGYT
>TRBJ1-2|TRBV4-1
ASSQALGRGRGYGYT
>TRBJ1-1|TRBV5-1
ASMEGLGNTEAF
>TRBJ2-1|TRBV11-2
ASSLDLGTRILNEQF
>TRBJ2-7|TRBV29-1
SVARTTGIYEQY
>TRBJ1-6|TRBV29-1
SVKQFYNSPLH
>TRBJ2-3|TRBV11-2
ASSLPSRDTQY
>TRBJ2-7|TRBV3-1/TRBV3-2
ASSPKTQGGGYEQY
>TRBJ2-7|TRBV19
ASSIGGGWEQY
>TRBJ1-5|TRBV4-2
ASSQEGQLQPQH
>TRBJ2-2|TRBV7-7
ASSPRGGGAKTGELF
>TRBJ2-1|TRBV7-3
ASSLDLTSGRPF
>TRBJ2-5|TRBV5-4
ASSLQARQETQY
>TRBJ1-6|TRBV5-1
ASRSQGDNSPLH
>TRBJ1-5|TRBV7-2
ASSLGGGSNQPQH
>TRBJ2-1|TRBV3-1/TRBV3-2
ASSQESWDRYGNEQF
>TRBJ1-1|TRBV19
ASFNGGETEAF
>TRBJ2-3|TRBV4-1
ASSQLAGSTDTQY
>TRBJ1-6|TRBV4-2
ASSQGSATYNSPLH
>TRBJ2-7|TRBV18
ASSPRGQIYEQY
>TRBJ2-7|TRBV7-8
ASSPTVGIGSYEQY
>TRBJ2-3|TRBV18
ASSPQGFGFTDTQY
>TRBJ2-1|TRBV6-5
ASTFWADEQF
>TRBJ2-7|TRBV5-4
ASSQGGEQY
>TRBJ1-1|TRBV19
ASSTGQGAAEAF
>TRBJ1-5|TRBV19
ASIPGAVDQPQH
>TRBJ2-7|TRBV19
ASSYTGMNGTYEQY
>TRBJ2-3|TRBV3-1/TRBV3-2
ASSQGRTSSRTDTQY
>TRBJ2-7|TRBV30
AWSTQGYEQY
>TRBJ1-4|TRBV2
ASSEGGRANEKLF
>TRBJ2-2|TRBV12-3/TRBV12-4
ASSLGRAMELF
>TRBJ1-4|TRBV6-5
ASTRSGGGEKLF
>TRBJ1-2|TRBV5-6
ASSLVAGKNYGYT
>TRBJ2-6|TRBV6-2/TRBV6-3
ASSYVGAGANVLT
>TRBJ2-5|TRBV13
ASSSLAGVETQY
>TRBJ1-1|TRBV2
ASKQSSNTEAF
>TRBJ2-7|TRBV7-6
ASSLGLAGEPYEQY
>TRBJ1-2|TRBV19
AAKRGQGEGNYGYT
>TRBJ2-1|TRBV3-1/TRBV3-2
ASSQARSSGGWNEQF
>TRBJ1-2|TRBV5-1
ASSEDRGYGYGYT
>TRBJ1-2|TRBV5-6
ASSLEIRGQPYGYT
>TRBJ1-5|TRBV18
ASSGTGNQPQH
>TRBJ2-7|TRBV19
ASSSPLATGEQY
>TRBJ1-5|TRBV19
ASSPDRDRVYQPQH
>TRBJ2-3|TRBV7-3
ASSPGSLSTQY
>TRBJ2-3|TRBV27
ASSVRDKYTDTQY
>TRBJ1-2|TRBV5-6
ASSPDRGSSQIRRGYT
>TRBJ2-1|TRBV5-4
ASSLDQGRDEQF
>TRBJ1-5|TRBV10-3
AISSGTLSNQPQH
>TRBJ1-1|TRBV6-1
ASSFSRGTEAF
>TRBJ1-5|TRBV5-1
ASSLGGRRDQPQH
>TRBJ2-1|TRBV7-9
ASSSQGWYNEQF